This TCR beta chain was captured in a study of T cell changes during pregnancy in multiple sclerosis. V was trimmed by 5 bases and J by 3 bases, leaving 14 bases between them. This CDR3 has 14 amino acids. Looked up from germline, CDR1 is MRHNA and CDR2 is SNTAGT. TCRdb's table, derived via immunoSEQ multiplex PCR, lists solely in-frame clones and lacks some. The table shows roughly 32,000 clones, with roughly 90% occurring only once. The material was CD8+ T cells from peripheral blood mononuclear cells, obtained in the third trimester of pregnancy. The receptor's source is a female donor with multiple sclerosis, enrolled in a pregnancy study. V is TRBV6-4 and J is TRBJ2-7; perhaps TRBD1 as D (8 bases). In DNA form, the CDR3 reads TGTGCCAGCAGTCCGACAGGGGAGGGCTACGAGCAGTACTTC. This translates into CASSPTGEGYEQYF.